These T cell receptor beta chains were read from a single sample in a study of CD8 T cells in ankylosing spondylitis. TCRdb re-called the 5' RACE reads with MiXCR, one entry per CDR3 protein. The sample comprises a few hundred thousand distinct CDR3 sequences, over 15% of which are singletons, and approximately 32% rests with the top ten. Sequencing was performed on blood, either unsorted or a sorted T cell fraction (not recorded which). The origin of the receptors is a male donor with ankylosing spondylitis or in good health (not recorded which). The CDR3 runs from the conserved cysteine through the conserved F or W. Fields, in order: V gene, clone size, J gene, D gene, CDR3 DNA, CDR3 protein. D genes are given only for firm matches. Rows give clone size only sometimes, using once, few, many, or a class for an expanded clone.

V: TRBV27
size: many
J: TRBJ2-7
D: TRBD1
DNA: TGTGCCAGCAGTTTATGGCAGGGGGCGGGCGAGCAGTACTTC
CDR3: CASSLWQGAGEQYF

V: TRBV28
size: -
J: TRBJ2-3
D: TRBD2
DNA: TGTGCCAGCAGTTTTAGGGCTAGCGGGACGGCGGAAGATACGCAGTATTTT
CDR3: CASSFRASGTAEDTQYF

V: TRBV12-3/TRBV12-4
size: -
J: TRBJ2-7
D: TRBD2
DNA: TGTGCCAGCAGTTTTCGTGGGAGGGCCGTAGAGGAGCAGTACTTC
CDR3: CASSFRGRAVEEQYF

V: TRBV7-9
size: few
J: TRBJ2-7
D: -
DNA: TGTGCCAGCAGCTTAGACGGGGGCCTTGGTGGCGAGCAGTACTTC
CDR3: CASSLDGGLGGEQYF

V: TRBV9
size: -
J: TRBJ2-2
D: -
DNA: TGTGCCAGCAGCGTAGCGCGTCAGACGAACACCGGGGAGCTGTTTTTT
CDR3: CASSVARQTNTGELFF

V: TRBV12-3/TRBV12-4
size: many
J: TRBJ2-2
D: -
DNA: TGTGCCAGCAGCTTTGGGGGGAACACCGGGGAGCTGTTTTTT
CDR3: CASSFGGNTGELFF

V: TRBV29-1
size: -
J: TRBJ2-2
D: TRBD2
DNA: TGCAGCGCAGATACGAGGACTAGCGGGATGGGCACCGGGGAGCTGTTTTTT
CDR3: CSADTRTSGMGTGELFF

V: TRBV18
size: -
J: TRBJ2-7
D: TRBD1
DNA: TGTGCCAGCTCACCACCTACAGGGGACCTCTCCTACGAGCAGTACTTC
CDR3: CASSPPTGDLSYEQYF

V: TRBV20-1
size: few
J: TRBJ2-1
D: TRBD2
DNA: TGCAGTGCTAGCACCCCTTTTCCTAGCGGGATTTACAATGAGCAGTTCTTC
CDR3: CSASTPFPSGIYNEQFF

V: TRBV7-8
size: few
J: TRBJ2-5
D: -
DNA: TGTGCCAGCAGCTCCTTAGTCCAAGAGACCCAGTACTTC
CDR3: CASSSLVQETQYF

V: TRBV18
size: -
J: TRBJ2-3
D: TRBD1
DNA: TGTGCCAGCTCGCTCTACAGGGGTGATACGCAGTATTTT
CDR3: CASSLYRGDTQYF